What follows are 13 T cell receptor beta chains derived from one specimen sequenced in a study of neoadjuvant anti-PD-1 for oral cavity cancer. This sample's time point: after neoadjuvant nivolumab, at surgical resection. Generated by immunoSEQ multiplex PCR, the TCRdb table keeps only in-frame clones and is missing some. The table shows more than 9,500 clones, with 70% to 75% occurring only once. Specimen: PBMCs, collected after nivolumab (anti-PD-1) treatment. These receptors all stem from a person between 35 and 79 years old with oral cavity squamous cell carcinoma.

This chain joins TRBV5-1 and TRBJ2-5; D call uncertain. CDR3 length: 15 residues. The germline V and J ends were trimmed by 0 bases and 3 bases, with 12 bases remaining between them. Germline V gene data show CDR1 as SGHRS and CDR2 as YFSETQ. The CDR3 spells CASSLVSWPEETQYF. The CDR3 region has the DNA TGCGCCAGCAGCTTGGTATCTTGGCCCGAAGAGACCCAGTACTTC.

The CDR3 sequence is CASRGTGWEETQYF. The CDR3 region has the DNA TGTGCCAGCAGGGGGACAGGGTGGGAGGAGACCCAGTACTTC. This chain links TRBV6-1 with TRBJ2-5; 9 nucleotides match TRBD1. This CDR3 has 14 amino acids. Unmatched junction bases numbered 7, after V lost 6 bases and J lost 5 bases. CDR1 and CDR2 from the germline V gene are MNHNS and SASEGT.

The chain joins TRBV9 to TRBJ1-2; D not certain. V dropped 0 bases and J dropped 7 bases, with 10 bases sitting between them. Germline V gene lookup returns CDR1 SGDLS and CDR2 YYNGEE. CDR3 length equals 13 residues. CDR3 DNA: TGTGCCAGCAGCGTAGAGCCATTGGGTGGCTACACCTTC. This codes for CASSVEPLGGYTF.

The chain couples TRBV2 to TRBJ1-1; D gene unclear. CDR1 SNHLY and CDR2 FYNNEI come from the germline V gene. CDR3 length: 13 residues. V lost 2 bases and J 1 base, leaving 5 bases between the germline ends. In nucleotides, the CDR3 is TGTGCCAGCAGTGAATTCCAGAACACTGAAGCTTTCTTT. This codes for CASSEFQNTEAFF.

J is TRBJ2-7 and V is TRBV4-2; 8 bases map to TRBD2. In germline, CDR1 is LGHNA, CDR2 YNFKEQ. V shed 1 base and J 4 bases; nucleotides not matched to a gene: 6. This CDR3 comprises 15 residues. The CDR3, as DNA: TGTGCCAGCAGCCAAGGCGAGACTAGCGCTTACGAGCAGTACTTC. It encodes CASSQGETSAYEQYF.

Only one count was recorded for this clone. The chain is built from TRBV19 and TRBJ1-1; 9 bases map to TRBD1. There are 16 residues in the CDR3. From germline, CDR1 is LNHDA and CDR2 SQIVND (reference sequence). Unmatched junction bases numbered 11, after V lost 5 bases and J lost 4 bases. The CDR3 DNA sequence: TGTGCCAGTAGTGCCACCACAGGGGGCTCCGGCACTGAAGCTTTCTTT. The encoded protein is CASSATTGGSGTEAFF.

This clone was detected only a few times. The rearrangement uses TRBV4-1 and TRBJ2-3; D remains unclear. Trimming shortened V by 2 bases and J by 0 bases, and 12 bases separated the two germline ends. The CDR3 runs to 16 residues. The germline V gene encodes CDR1 MGHRA and CDR2 YSYEKL. In DNA form, the CDR3 reads TGCGCCAGCAGCCAACCCGGTGTAGGTAGCACAGATACGCAGTATTTT. Residues: CASSQPGVGSTDTQYF.

The chain recombines TRBV30 with TRBJ2-5, with TRBD1 as a possible D gene (6 bases). The CDR3 extends over 15 amino acids. V was trimmed by 3 bases and J by 0 bases, leaving 14 bases between them. Germline V CDR1 and CDR2: GTSNPN, SVGIG (reference sequence). This chain's CDR3 is CAWSIGGQYQETQYF. The DNA for the CDR3 is TGTGCCTGGAGCATAGGGGGTCAGTACCAAGAGACCCAGTACTTC.

This chain links TRBV5-1 with TRBJ1-4; tentative D call: TRBD1 (6 bases). V shed 7 bases and J shed 7 bases, with 17 bases lying between them. Germline CDR1 and CDR2: SGHRS and YFSETQ. This CDR3 is 14 amino acids long. CDR3 sequence: CASGPGGGGEKLFF. The CDR3 DNA sequence: TGCGCCAGCGGTCCCGGGGGCGGCGGTGAAAAACTGTTTTTT.

The chain has TRBV5-4 and TRBJ1-1; D ambiguous. CDR1 is SGHNT and CDR2 is YYREEE in the germline V gene (reference sequence). The CDR3 sequence is 15 residues long. V was clipped by 4 bases and J by 0 bases, with 13 bases between them. The CDR3 bases are TGTGCCAGCAGCCCCGGACGGCAAGTGAACACTGAAGCTTTCTTT. It specifies CASSPGRQVNTEAFF.

The chain carries TRBV6-1 and TRBJ2-7, with D possibly matching TRBD2 (5 bases). The germline gives CDR1 MNHNS, CDR2 SASEGT. The CDR3 extends over 13 amino acids. Trimming removed 6 bases at V and 5 bases at J, with 14 bases between. DNA of the CDR3: TGTGCCAGCAGCGTCGGACTCGTCGACGAGCAGTACTTC. This sequence encodes CASSVGLVDEQYF.

The chain employs TRBV27 and TRBJ2-5; 8 bases line up with TRBD2. J was trimmed by 1 base and V by 6 bases; bases with no gene match: 7. The CDR3 is 15 residues long. Germline V gene sequence: CDR1 MNHEY, CDR2 SMNVEV (reference sequence). In nucleotides, the CDR3 is TGTGCCAGCAGGGCACTAGCGGAGCTCCAAGAGACCCAGTACTTC. Translation gives CASRALAELQETQYF.

The chain combines TRBV7-3 with TRBJ1-1; D is possibly TRBD1 (5 bases). Germline lookup yields CDR1 SGHTA and CDR2 FQGTGA. The CDR3 totals 13 residues. The germline V and J ends were trimmed by 5 bases and 4 bases, with 11 bases remaining between them. Here the CDR3 DNA reads TGTGCCAGCAGCGAGGTGAGGGGCACTGAAGCTTTCTTT. It specifies CASSEVRGTEAFF.